The next 15 T cell receptor beta chains were all read from a single sample in a study of blood T cells in healthy people across ages. Alongside a J-beta primer mix, a sample-barcoded 5' primer served in a second PCR lasting 7 to 11 cycles. TCRdb reprocessed the 5' RACE reads with MiXCR, giving one entry per CDR3 protein. The data show fewer than 800,000 distinct CDR3 sequences, roughly 21% seen once. The sample consisted of blood. These receptor sequences come from a man in his 70s in good health.

This chain links TRBV3-1 with TRBJ2-5; TRBD1 matches 8 bases. Germline V CDR1 and CDR2: LGHDT, YNNKEL (reference sequence). The CDR3 has 14 amino acids. With 4 bases clipped from V and 5 bases from J, the junction kept 6 bases outside the gene matches. CDR3 sequence (DNA): TGTGCCAGCAGCCGGACAGGGTTGATGGAGACCCAGTACTTC. It specifies CASSRTGLMETQYF.

J is TRBJ1-4 and V is TRBV29-1, with 7 bases fitting TRBD1. With 7 bases clipped from V and 7 bases from J, the junction kept 9 bases outside the gene matches. The CDR3 loop spans 13 amino acids. CDR1 and CDR2 from the germline V gene are SQVTM and ANQGSEA. The CDR3 DNA reads TGCAGCGGATCGCAGGGGGAGGGTGAAAAACTGTTTTTT. This sequence encodes CSGSQGEGEKLFF.

The V gene is TRBV20-1, the J gene TRBJ2-7, with D perhaps matching TRBD1 (6 bases). CDR1 DFQATT and CDR2 SNEGSKA come from the germline V gene (reference sequence). The CDR3 covers 15 residues. Trimming removed 2 bases at V and 0 bases at J, with 14 bases between. The CDR3 loop is CSARRTVGSSYEQYF. The CDR3 DNA is TGCAGTGCTAGACGGACAGTGGGATCCTCCTACGAGCAGTACTTC.

The chain is built from TRBV9 and TRBJ2-5; the match to TRBD2 covers 8 bases. The DNA end lines up better with TRBJ2-1; the J call may be wrong. CDR3 length: 14 amino acids. The germline V gene encodes CDR1 SGDLS and CDR2 YYNGEE. The CDR3: CASSVDGRASEQFF. The CDR3 nucleotides are TGTGCCAGCAGCGTAGACGGGAGGGCCTCTGAGCAGTTCTTC.

The chain combines TRBV10-3 with TRBJ1-5, with D uncertain. Germline V gene sequence: CDR1 ENHRY, CDR2 SYGVKD. Deletions cut 6 bases from V and 2 bases from J, with 11 bases between. There are 14 residues in the CDR3. Here the CDR3 reads CAIRAQHGNQPQHF. The CDR3 coding sequence is TGTGCCATCAGGGCGCAGCATGGCAATCAGCCCCAGCATTTT.

This clonotype was picked up a small number of times. V usage is TRBV28 and J usage is TRBJ2-7, with D maybe TRBD2 (5 bases). The CDR3 extends over 13 amino acids. V was cut by 6 bases and J by 5 bases, with 14 bases left in between. In germline, CDR1 is MDHEN, CDR2 SYDVKM. This chain's CDR3 is CASSYPRDHEQYF. The CDR3 DNA reads as TGTGCCAGCAGCTACCCCCGGGATCACGAGCAGTACTTC.

This sequence joins TRBV6-6 and TRBJ1-1; the D gene is possibly TRBD1 (6 bases). This CDR3 is 14 amino acids long. Germline assignment: CDR1 MNHNY and CDR2 SVGAGI (reference sequence). V was cut by 6 bases and J by 1 base, with 12 bases left in between. The CDR3 DNA reads TGTGCCAGCAGCCCCACAGGGAAGAACACTGAAGCTTTCTTT. Translating it yields CASSPTGKNTEAFF.

This clonotype has a handful of counts. The chain links TRBV12-3 or TRBV12-4 to TRBJ2-2; D remains ambiguous. This CDR3 contains 14 residues. V lost 1 base to trimming and J lost 3 bases, with 6 bases between them. CDR3 protein: CASSLGTYTGELFF. The CDR3 region has the DNA TGTGCCAGCAGTTTAGGCACCTACACCGGGGAGCTGTTTTTT.

This clonotype turned up a few times. V and J are TRBV4-1 and TRBJ2-3; 7 nucleotides line up with TRBD2. The V and J ends lost 0 bases and 1 base, in that order; junction bases with no gene match: 1. The CDR3 consists of 15 residues. Germline V gene sequence: CDR1 MGHRA, CDR2 YSYEKL. CDR3 coding DNA: TGCGCCAGCAGCCAAGATACTAGCGGCACAGATACGCAGTATTTT. Amino acid sequence: CASSQDTSGTDTQYF.

This clonotype was counted only a few times. The gene calls are TRBV7-8 and TRBJ2-1; D is ambiguous. The germline V gene has CDR1 SGHVS and CDR2 FQNEAQ. The CDR3 is 15 residues long. Trimming stripped 2 bases from V and 0 bases from J, with 8 bases between. CDR3 DNA: TGTGCCAGCAGCTTAACAGAGTTCTCCTACAATGAGCAGTTCTTC. It translates to CASSLTEFSYNEQFF.

The gene calls are TRBV30 and TRBJ1-1, with D tentatively TRBD1 (5 bases). V lost 3 bases and J lost 2, with 10 bases in between. The CDR3 spans 13 residues. Per germline, CDR1 GTSNPN and CDR2 SVGIG (reference sequence). The chain's CDR3 is CAWSQTVNTEAFF. As DNA, the CDR3 is TGTGCCTGGAGCCAGACAGTTAACACTGAAGCTTTCTTT.

V is TRBV25-1 and J is TRBJ1-1; tentative D call: TRBD1 (6 bases). CDR1 is MGHDK and CDR2 is SYGVNS in the germline V gene. This CDR3 spans 16 amino acids. V lost 3 bases, J lost 3 bases, and 17 bases lay in between. The CDR3, as DNA: TGTGCCAGCAGTGATTGGGAGACAGGATACCACACTGAAGCTTTCTTT. It translates to CASSDWETGYHTEAFF.

Worth noting for this clonotype: The junction shows a germline mismatch at one end, possibly a read error. In DNA, the CDR3 is TGTGCCGGCAGTACCACAGGGGGTTCCTCCTACGAGCAGTACTTC. Encoded protein: CAGSTTGGSSYEQYF. The rearrangement joins TRBV7-3 to TRBJ2-7; 8 positions match TRBD1. This CDR3 contains 15 residues. Germline CDR1 SGHTA, CDR2 FQGTGA.

This clonotype was seen only a few times. This chain uses TRBV15 with TRBJ1-1; TRBD1 is a possible D gene (6 bases). Germline V gives CDR1 LNHNV, CDR2 YYDKDF (reference sequence). The V end was cut by 1 base, the J end by 0 bases, with 9 bases between. The CDR3 has 15 amino acids. The CDR3 bases are TGTGCCACCAGCAGAGTTGGGGGGCTGAACACTGAAGCTTTCTTT. Translation gives CATSRVGGLNTEAFF.

The chain recombines TRBV24-1 with TRBJ2-1, with D possibly being TRBD2 (6 bases). The DNA matches TRBJ2-5 better at its end, which makes the J call doubtful. CDR3 size: 16 residues. Germline CDR1 is KGHDR and CDR2 is SFDVKD. CDR3 nucleotides: TGTGCCACCAGTGATTGGGACCGGGACTCCGGAGAGACCCAGTACTTC. It translates to CATSDWDRDSGETQYF.